This TCR beta chain comes out of a study of long-term antiretroviral therapy in people with HIV. Study-wide findings and caveats: Controls had broader CDR3 length ranges than HIV repertoires did.

Version v3.0 of the immunoSEQ assay ran at survey level. Some clones are missing from TCRdb's copy, which holds only in-frame ones; the method was immunoSEQ multiplex PCR. The sample contains roughly 38,000 clones, about four fifths of which appear only once. Per individual, the PBMC samples numbered at least one pre-ART and at least two post-ART. The CDR3 sequence is 15 residues long. With 2 bases clipped from V and 6 bases from J, the junction kept 4 bases outside the gene matches. Germline assignment: CDR1 SGHTA and CDR2 FQGNSA. Concerning this clone itself: Its antigen is currently unknown. Other DNA sequences from this sample encode an identical CDR3 as well.

The genes are TRBV7-2 and TRBJ2-1; TRBD2 agrees at 10 bases. This sequence was found in a man younger than 35 with HIV. The input for sequencing was unsorted PBMCs, taken 0.3 years after starting antiretroviral therapy. The CDR3 sequence: CASSLKRGGGNEQFF. The CDR3 DNA reads TGTGCCAGCAGCTTAAAGCGGGGGGGAGGCAATGAGCAGTTCTTC.